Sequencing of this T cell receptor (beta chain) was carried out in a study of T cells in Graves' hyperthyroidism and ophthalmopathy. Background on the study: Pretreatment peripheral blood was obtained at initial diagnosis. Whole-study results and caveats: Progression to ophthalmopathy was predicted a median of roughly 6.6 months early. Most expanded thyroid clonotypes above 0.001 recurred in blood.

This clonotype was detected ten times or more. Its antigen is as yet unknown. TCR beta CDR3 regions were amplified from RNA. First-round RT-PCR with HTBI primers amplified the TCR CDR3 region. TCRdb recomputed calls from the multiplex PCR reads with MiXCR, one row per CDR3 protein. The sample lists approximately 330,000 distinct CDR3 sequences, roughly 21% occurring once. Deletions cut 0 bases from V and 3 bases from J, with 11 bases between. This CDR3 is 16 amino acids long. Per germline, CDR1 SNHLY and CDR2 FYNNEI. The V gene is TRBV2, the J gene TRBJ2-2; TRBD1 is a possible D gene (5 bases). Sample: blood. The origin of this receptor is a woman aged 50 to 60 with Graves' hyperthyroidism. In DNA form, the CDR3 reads TGTGCCAGCAGTGAAGCCCCAGGGTTGGACACCGGGGAGCTGTTTTTT. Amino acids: CASSEAPGLDTGELFF. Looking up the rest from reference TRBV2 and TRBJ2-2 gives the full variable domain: EPEVTQTPSHQVTQMGQEVILRCVPISNHLYFYWYRQILGQKVEFLVSFYNNEISEKSEIFDDQFSVERPDGSNFTLKIRSTKLEDSAMYFCASSEAPGLDTGELFFGEGSRLTVL.